The 27 T cell receptor beta chains reported below all come from one sample, sequenced in a study of STAT5B mutations in CD4+ large granular lymphocyte leukemia. Some clones are missing from TCRdb's copy, which holds only in-frame ones; the method was immunoSEQ multiplex PCR. The sample contains around 10,000 clones, around 85% of which appear only once. The sample consisted of PBMCs. The source is a man between 60 and 75 years old with CD4+ T-cell large granular lymphocyte leukemia.

The gene calls are TRBV11-1 and TRBJ2-1; D perhaps matches TRBD2 (7 bases). Trimming removed 3 bases from V and 8 bases from J, with 20 bases in between. CDR1 is SGHAT and CDR2 is FQDESV in the germline V gene (reference sequence). The CDR3 covers 16 residues. The DNA for the CDR3 is TGTGCCAGCAGCTTGGGGGGGTCACGGGGGGCATATGAGCAGTTCTTC. Protein sequence: CASSLGGSRGAYEQFF.

CDR3 coding DNA: TGTGCCAGCAGCTCCCGGGGCCAAACCACCGGAAACACCATATATTTT. It codes for CASSSRGQTTGNTIYF. J is TRBJ1-3 and V is TRBV7-6; possibly TRBD1 for D (5 bases). Trimming cost V 4 bases and J 4 bases, with 17 bases left between them. The CDR3 spans 16 residues. Germline values: CDR1 SGHVS, CDR2 FNYEAQ.

This chain joins TRBV19 and TRBJ1-4, with D tentatively TRBD1 (6 bases). The germline V gene has CDR1 LNHDA and CDR2 SQIVND (reference sequence). The V and J ends lost 3 bases and 8 bases respectively, with 16 bases between them. The CDR3 is made up of 15 amino acids. The CDR3 sequence is CASSMGQGPGEKLFF. The CDR3 region has the DNA TGTGCCAGTAGTATGGGTCAGGGGCCGGGGGAAAAACTGTTTTTT. Drawing the rest from reference TRBV19 and TRBJ1-4, the complete variable domain is DGGITQSPKYLFRKEGQNVTLSCEQNLNHDAMYWYRQDPGQGLRLIYYSQIVNDFQKGDIAEGYSVSREKKESFPLTVTSAQKNPTAFYLCASSMGQGPGEKLFFGSGTQLSVL.

CDR3 nucleotides: TGTGCCAGTACCCTACTAGCGGGAGTTGCCAATGAGCAGTTCTTC. Translation: CASTLLAGVANEQFF. V and J are TRBV6-1 and TRBJ2-1, with 11 bases that match TRBD2. The trim removed 9 bases at V and 6 bases at J, leaving 10 bases unmatched. The germline V gene has CDR1 MNHNS and CDR2 SASEGT. This CDR3 has 15 residues.

V is TRBV7-9 and J is TRBJ1-1; TRBD1 is a possible D gene (6 bases). CDR3 length: 14 residues. The V gene's germline CDR1 is SEHNR and CDR2 FQNEAQ (reference sequence). Trimming removed 2 bases from V and 7 bases from J, with 14 bases in between. CDR3 in amino acids: CASSLQRGAFEAFF. The CDR3 DNA reads as TGTGCCAGCAGCTTACAGAGGGGGGCTTTTGAAGCTTTCTTT.

V is TRBV25-1 and J is TRBJ2-7, with D tentatively TRBD1 (6 bases). The CDR3 runs 14 residues. Trimming cost V 7 bases and J 7 bases, with 20 bases left between them. Germline values: CDR1 MGHDK, CDR2 SYGVNS. The CDR3 loop reads CASKNMGATGEQYF. In DNA form, the CDR3 reads TGTGCCAGCAAGAACATGGGGGCTACGGGGGAGCAGTACTTC.

V gene TRBV28 combines with J gene TRBJ1-1; TRBD1 might be the D (5 bases). The V gene's germline CDR1 is MDHEN and CDR2 SYDVKM. The length of the CDR3 is 13 residues. V lost 3 bases to trimming and J lost 9 bases, with 14 bases between them. The CDR3 spells CASSFERDLKAFF. The CDR3 nucleotides read TGTGCCAGCAGTTTTGAACGGGACCTGAAAGCTTTCTTT.

The chain joins TRBV7-3 to TRBJ2-1; 7 nucleotides align to TRBD2. After removal of 3 bases from V and 0 bases from J, the junction contained 2 bases not matched to a gene. Germline V gene lookup returns CDR1 SGHTA and CDR2 FQGTGA. The CDR3 spans 15 residues. In DNA, the CDR3 is TGTGCCAGCAGCTTTGGCGGGAGCTCCTACAATGAGCAGTTCTTC. This gives the protein CASSFGGSSYNEQFF.

V and J are TRBV6-4 and TRBJ2-2, with D tentatively TRBD2 (6 bases). The length of the CDR3 is 16 residues. V lost 0 bases and J 7 bases, leaving 15 bases between the germline ends. Germline V gene lookup returns CDR1 MRHNA and CDR2 SNTAGT. The CDR3 sequence is CASSDSRRGGGGELFF. DNA of the CDR3: TGTGCCAGCAGTGACTCGCGGCGGGGAGGTGGCGGGGAGCTGTTTTTT.

The rearrangement joins TRBV7-3 to TRBJ2-7; 9 bases are a match to TRBD2. CDR1 is SGHTA and CDR2 is FQGTGA in the germline V gene. The ends lost 5 bases at V and 2 bases at J; junction bases unmatched: 10. The CDR3 contains 16 residues. CDR3 nucleotides: TGTGCCAGCAGCCGAGGGGGGGCTAGCGGGGCCTACGAGCAGTACTTC. Translated, it gives CASSRGGASGAYEQYF. The complete variable domain, with remaining parts taken from reference TRBV7-3 and TRBJ2-7, reads GAGVSQTPSNKVTEKGKYVELRCDPISGHTALYWYRQSLGQGPEFLIYFQGTGAADDSGLPNDRFFAVRPEGSVSTLKIQRTERGDSAVYLCASSRGGASGAYEQYFGPGTRLTVT.

The chain carries TRBV19 and TRBJ2-5, with TRBD1 matching 8 bases. The junction had 17 bases not matched to a gene; V was cut back by 6 bases and J by 5 bases. This CDR3 contains 17 residues. Germline CDR1 reads LNHDA; CDR2 reads SQIVND (reference sequence). Written as DNA, the CDR3 is TGTGCCAGTAGCAACGGGACAGGACACCGCGGGATGGAGACCCAGTACTTC. It yields the protein CASSNGTGHRGMETQYF. The variable domain in full, completed from reference TRBV19 and TRBJ2-5, reads DGGITQSPKYLFRKEGQNVTLSCEQNLNHDAMYWYRQDPGQGLRLIYYSQIVNDFQKGDIAEGYSVSREKKESFPLTVTSAQKNPTAFYLCASSNGTGHRGMETQYFGPGTRLLVL.

The chain joins TRBV5-1 to TRBJ2-1; a possible D gene is TRBD1 (5 bases). The V gene's germline CDR1 is SGHRS and CDR2 YFSETQ. Trimming shortened V by 2 bases and J by 7 bases, and 13 bases separated the two germline ends. The CDR3 is made up of 14 amino acids. The CDR3 spells CASSLGAVLNEQFF. CDR3 bases: TGCGCCAGCAGCTTAGGGGCCGTATTGAATGAGCAGTTCTTC.

In DNA form, the CDR3 reads TGTGCCAGCAGCTCAGACATCCTAGATCAGCCCCAGCATTTT. Amino acids: CASSSDILDQPQHF. The V gene is TRBV9, the J gene TRBJ1-5; no reliable D call. V lost 4 bases and J 5 bases, leaving 13 bases between the germline ends. Germline CDR1 is SGDLS and CDR2 is YYNGEE. CDR3 length: 14 amino acids.

This sequence joins TRBV5-1 and TRBJ2-2; TRBD1 might be the D (6 bases). The germline CDR1 and CDR2 sequences are SGHRS and YFSETQ. The CDR3 length is 15 residues. Trimming removed 2 bases from V and 5 bases from J, with 13 bases in between. CDR3 residues: CASSFAGGGTGELFF. Here the CDR3 DNA reads TGCGCCAGCAGCTTCGCTGGGGGCGGGACCGGGGAGCTGTTTTTT.

The V and J genes are TRBV20-1 and TRBJ2-5; D not certain. The end of the DNA aligns better with TRBJ2-7, so the J call may be wrong. CDR3 length: 11 amino acids. Germline CDR1 is DFQATT and CDR2 is SNEGSKA (reference sequence). The CDR3 DNA follows: TGCAGTGCTAGGGGCTCCTACGAGCAGTACTTC. Amino acids: CSARGSYEQYF.

J is TRBJ1-2 and V is TRBV6-5; 7 nucleotides align to TRBD1. Germline V gene lookup returns CDR1 MNHEY and CDR2 SVGAGI. V lost 5 bases, J lost 3 bases, and 9 bases stayed unmatched. The CDR3 is 15 residues long. CDR3 bases: TGTGCCAGCAGTAAAAAAGGCAGGGGGGACTATGGCTACACCTTC. This sequence encodes CASSKKGRGDYGYTF.

The rearrangement uses TRBV7-2 and TRBJ2-7; 12 bases align to TRBD2. Germline values: CDR1 SGHTA, CDR2 FQGNSA. The CDR3 consists of 17 residues. V shed 7 bases and J 7 bases; nucleotides not matched to a gene: 17. The CDR3 loop is CASTSAQSSGRAGEQYF. The DNA for the CDR3 is TGTGCCAGCACCTCGGCTCAATCTAGCGGGAGGGCCGGGGAGCAGTACTTC. Full variable domain (rest looked up from reference TRBV7-2 and TRBJ2-7): GAGVSQSPSNKVTEKGKDVELRCDPISGHTALYWYRQSLGQGLEFLIYFQGNSAPDKSGLPSDRFSAERTGGSVSTLTIQRTQQEDSAVYLCASTSAQSSGRAGEQYFGPGTRLTVT.

The rearrangement joins TRBV19 to TRBJ2-5; perhaps D is TRBD1 or TRBD2 (5 bases each). V was shortened by 3 bases and J by 4 bases, with 12 bases between the two germline ends. The CDR3 consists of 14 residues. Germline V gene data show CDR1 as LNHDA and CDR2 as SQIVND (reference sequence). The CDR3 DNA follows: TGTGCCAGTAGTATGAGAGGGGTCGGAGAGACCCAGTACTTC. It encodes CASSMRGVGETQYF.

The CDR3 bases are TGTGCCAGCTCCCCGGGACAACCGAACACTGAAGCTTTCTTT. It yields the protein CASSPGQPNTEAFF. The chain joins TRBV27 to TRBJ1-1; D possibly corresponds to TRBD1 (6 bases). CDR3 length equals 14 residues. Germline V CDR1 and CDR2: MNHEY, SMNVEV (reference sequence). V shed 8 bases and J shed 1 base, with 14 bases lying between them.

The chain couples TRBV11-2 to TRBJ1-3; D unclear. Germline CDR1 reads SGHAT; CDR2 reads FQNNGV. Trimming took 5 bases from V and 1 from J, leaving 18 bases between them. CDR3 size: 17 residues. DNA of the CDR3: TGTGCCAGCAGCCATACTCCGGGGAGGATATCTGGAAACACCATATATTTT. Amino acid sequence: CASSHTPGRISGNTIYF. Based on the CDR3 plus reference TRBV11-2 and TRBJ1-3, the full variable domain is EAGVAQSPRYKIIEKRQSVAFWCNPISGHATLYWYQQILGQGPKLLIQFQNNGVVDDSQLPKDRFSAERLKGVDSTLKIQPAKLEDSAVYLCASSHTPGRISGNTIYFGEGSWLTVV.

This clone was seen a single time. This chain links TRBV30 with TRBJ2-3; no clear D gene. Trimming took off 3 bases at V and 10 bases at J, with 14 bases between the two ends. Per the germline V gene, CDR1 is GTSNPN and CDR2 is SVGIG (reference sequence). The CDR3 loop spans 12 amino acids. CDR3 coding DNA: TGTGCCTGGAGCCCGGATAAGGTAGCGCAGTATTTT. Its protein is CAWSPDKVAQYF.

The V call is TRBV18, the J call TRBJ1-2, with TRBD1 as a possible D gene (5 bases). Trimming stripped 5 bases from V and 3 bases from J, with 19 bases between. The CDR3 runs 16 residues. CDR1 is KGHSH, CDR2 LQKENI, per germline. The CDR3 nucleotides are TGTGCCAGCTCATCTCAGGGAAGCCGAAAGGACTATGGCTACACCTTC. Protein sequence: CASSSQGSRKDYGYTF.

This clone has only one observation. The chain is built from TRBV5-1 and TRBJ1-4; 9 bases line up with TRBD1. Germline V lookup: CDR1 SGHRS, CDR2 YFSETQ. V lost 5 bases, J lost 8 bases, and 7 bases stayed unmatched. The CDR3 covers 14 residues. The CDR3 nucleotides are TGCGCCAGCAGTCCGGGACAGGGTAGAGAAAAACTGTTTTTT. This gives the protein CASSPGQGREKLFF.

The genes are TRBV6-6 and TRBJ1-5; TRBD1 is a possible D gene (6 bases). Trimming pared 2 bases from V and 6 bases from J, leaving 14 bases between. Germline CDR1 and CDR2: MNHNY and SVGAGI (reference sequence). The CDR3 runs 15 residues. CDR3 loop: CASSYMSGGPQPQHF. CDR3 coding DNA: TGTGCCAGCAGTTACATGTCGGGGGGCCCTCAGCCCCAGCATTTT.

The rearrangement links TRBV4-1 to TRBJ1-5; D possibly corresponds to TRBD1 (5 bases). This CDR3 comprises 15 residues. Looked up from germline, CDR1 is MGHRA and CDR2 is YSYEKL. The ends were cut back, 4 bases at V and 7 bases at J, with 17 bases in the middle. The CDR3 sequence is CASSPGHSGGQPQHF. CDR3 coding DNA: TGCGCCAGCAGCCCTGGACACTCTGGCGGGCAGCCCCAGCATTTT.

CDR3 amino acids: CSDIGLNEQFF. The CDR3, as DNA: TGCAGCGATATAGGGTTGAATGAGCAGTTCTTC. The rearrangement uses TRBV29-1 and TRBJ2-1; D is ambiguous. Trimming pared 7 bases from V and 7 bases from J, leaving 11 bases between. From germline, CDR1 is SQVTM and CDR2 ANQGSEA. This CDR3 has 11 amino acids.

The V gene is TRBV19, the J gene TRBJ2-6; D is undetermined. This CDR3 spans 15 amino acids. The V end was cut by 1 base, the J end by 0 bases, with 4 bases between. Per the germline V gene, CDR1 is LNHDA and CDR2 is SQIVND (reference sequence). The DNA for the CDR3 is TGTGCCAGTAGTATAGGGGGCTCTGGGGCCAACGTCCTGACTTTC. Translating gives CASSIGGSGANVLTF.